Shown below are 8 T cell receptor beta chains from a single sample sequenced in a study of identifying expanded T cells in peripheral blood. Method: immunoSEQ multiplex PCR; TCRdb's copy keeps in-frame clones and lacks some. The sample holds approximately 90,000 clones; almost 90% are singletons and the top ten take roughly 3.8%. Specimen: blood. Receptors were obtained from a person aged 18 to 75 in good health.

The chain joins TRBV5-6 to TRBJ2-5; D is undetermined. The CDR3 has 13 amino acids. The germline V gene has CDR1 SGHDT and CDR2 YYEEEE. V was clipped by 4 bases and J by 2 bases, with 9 bases between them. CDR3: CASSPGPQETQYF. The CDR3 DNA reads TGTGCCAGCAGCCCGGGCCCTCAAGAGACCCAGTACTTC.

The chain couples TRBV27 to TRBJ2-1; 9 nucleotides match TRBD2. V was clipped by 3 bases and J by 4 bases; unmatched bases: 4. The germline V gene has CDR1 MNHEY and CDR2 SMNVEV (reference sequence). This CDR3 has 15 residues. The CDR3 loop reads CASSFSLAGYNEQFF. The CDR3 bases are TGTGCCAGCAGTTTTTCCCTAGCGGGGTACAATGAGCAGTTCTTC.

This clone was observed a single time. The rearrangement links TRBV9 to TRBJ2-2; D possibly matches TRBD1 or TRBD2 (6 bases each). V lost 5 bases and J lost 3, with 11 bases in between. CDR1 is SGDLS, CDR2 YYNGEE, per germline. This CDR3 contains 14 residues. DNA of the CDR3: TGTGCCAGCAGAGGGGGGCGCGACACCGGGGAGCTGTTTTTT. It is translated as CASRGGRDTGELFF. Based on the CDR3 plus reference TRBV9 and TRBJ2-2, the full variable domain is DSGVTQTPKHLITATGQRVTLRCSPRSGDLSVYWYQQSLDQGLQFLIQYYNGEERAKGNILERFSAQQFPDLHSELNLSSLELGDSALYFCASRGGRDTGELFFGEGSRLTVL.

This chain connects TRBV11-2 to TRBJ1-4; D gene unclear. This CDR3 is 14 amino acids long. Trimming removed 5 bases at V and 7 bases at J, with 14 bases between. CDR1 is SGHAT, CDR2 FQNNGV, per germline. Written as DNA, the CDR3 is TGTGCCAGCAGCCCCCACGGGGTGGGTGAAAAACTGTTTTTT. Its translation is CASSPHGVGEKLFF.

V usage is TRBV29-1 and J usage is TRBJ2-3, with D unresolved. V was cut by 4 bases and J by 0 bases, with 11 bases left in between. The CDR3 runs 14 residues. Germline V lookup: CDR1 SQVTM, CDR2 ANQGSEA. In DNA form, the CDR3 reads TGCAGCGTTGTGGCAGCATCTAGCACAGATACGCAGTATTTT. This sequence encodes CSVVAASSTDTQYF.

The rearrangement uses TRBV7-8 and TRBJ1-2; 7 nucleotides align to TRBD1. The CDR3 sequence is 15 residues long. V trimming: 5 bases; J trimming: 0 bases; junction bases outside the gene matches: 6. The V gene's germline CDR1 is SGHVS and CDR2 FQNEAQ. This CDR3 is CASSPRTGANYGYTF. The CDR3 DNA reads TGTGCCAGCAGCCCCAGGACAGGCGCTAACTATGGCTACACCTTC.

The chain joins TRBV23-1 to TRBJ2-7, with D perhaps TRBD1 (5 bases). TRBV23-1 counts as an open reading frame of uncertain function. The germline V and J ends were trimmed by 0 bases and 3 bases, with 18 bases remaining between them. CDR3 length: 17 amino acids. CDR3 coding DNA: TGCGCCAGCAGTCAATCGGTCCCCAGGGCCACCGTCTACGAGCAGTACTTC. The encoded protein is CASSQSVPRATVYEQYF.

This chain uses TRBV30 with TRBJ1-3; D may be TRBD1 (6 bases). The V gene's germline CDR1 is GTSNPN and CDR2 SVGIG (reference sequence). This CDR3 has 16 amino acids. V was clipped by 0 bases and J by 0 bases, with 12 bases between them. CDR3 residues: CAWSVRAGVSGNTIYF. The DNA of the CDR3 is TGTGCCTGGAGTGTACGGGCAGGGGTCTCTGGAAACACCATATATTTT.